This T cell receptor beta chain emerged from a study of T cells expressing NK-cell markers. Whole-study context: Seropositivity for HCMV was found in most of the eight sequenced donors, with one seronegative.

With UMIs, 5'RACE template switching was used to make TCR beta cDNA. TCRdb reprocessed the 5' RACE reads and keeps a single row for each CDR3 protein, giving no DNA. The listing records about 460,000 distinct CDR3 sequences. Overall study findings and caveats: Expanded NKG2C+ T cell clones were not confirmed as HCMV-specific. Leadership of the CD3+CD56-NKG2C+ fraction also belonged to these clonotypes in a few donors.

About this clonotype itself: The target antigen is unknown.

The CDR3 extends over 12 amino acids. The V gene's germline CDR1 is SGDLS and CDR2 YYNGEE. V usage is TRBV9 and J usage is TRBJ1-1. This TCR was recovered from a woman in her forties or fifties in good health. Sample: blood T cells: a sorted CD56 or NKG2C T cell subset, CD4+ or CD8+ T cells, or bulk PBMC T cells (not recorded which). The CDR3 is CASSEVGIEAFF.